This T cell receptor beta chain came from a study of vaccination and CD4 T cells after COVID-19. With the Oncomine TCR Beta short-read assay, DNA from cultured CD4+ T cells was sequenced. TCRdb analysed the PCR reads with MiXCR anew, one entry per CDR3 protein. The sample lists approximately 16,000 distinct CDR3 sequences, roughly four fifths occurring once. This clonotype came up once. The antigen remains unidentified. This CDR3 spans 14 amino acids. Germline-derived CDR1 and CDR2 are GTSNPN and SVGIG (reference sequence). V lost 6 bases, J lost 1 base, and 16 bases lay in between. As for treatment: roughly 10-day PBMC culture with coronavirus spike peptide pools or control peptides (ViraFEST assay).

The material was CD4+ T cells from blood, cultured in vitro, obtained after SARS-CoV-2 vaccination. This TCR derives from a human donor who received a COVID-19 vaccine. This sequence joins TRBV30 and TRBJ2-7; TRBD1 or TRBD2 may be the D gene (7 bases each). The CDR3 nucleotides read TGTGCCTGCCGCCTCAGGGGGGGATCCTACGAGCAGTACTTC. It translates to CACRLRGGSYEQYF.